One and the same sample provided the 28 T cell receptor beta chains below, sequenced in a study of blood T cell repertoires in COVID-19. Sequenced by immunoSEQ multiplex PCR; TCRdb stores in-frame clones only, minus some. The data hold under 350,000 clones, with 70% to 90% observed a single time. Sequencing used PBMCs or T cells enriched from blood (not recorded which). The origin of the receptors is a man aged 25-45 years who had recovered from COVID-19.

The chain links TRBV19 to TRBJ2-7; 8 bases map to TRBD2. The CDR3 has 15 amino acids. The V gene end was trimmed by 1 base and the J gene end by 2 bases; junction bases not matched to a gene: 4. Germline V gives CDR1 LNHDA, CDR2 SQIVND (reference sequence). CDR3 sequence reads: CASSIASGGAYEQYF. The DNA of the CDR3 is TGTGCCAGTAGTATAGCCAGCGGGGGTGCCTACGAGCAGTACTTC.

V gene TRBV28 combines with J gene TRBJ1-1, with 8 positions matching TRBD1. Germline assignment: CDR1 MDHEN and CDR2 SYDVKM. The V and J ends lost 6 bases and 5 bases, in that order; junction bases with no gene match: 11. The CDR3 has 15 amino acids. This CDR3 is CASRLYSGGWTEAFF. The CDR3 DNA reads as TGTGCCAGCAGGCTATACTCAGGGGGCTGGACTGAAGCTTTCTTT.

The chain is built from TRBV6-5 and TRBJ1-5, with D perhaps TRBD1 (5 bases). The V end lost 6 bases, the J end lost 7 bases, and 13 bases lay between the germline ends. CDR1 is MNHEY and CDR2 is SVGAGI in the germline V gene. The CDR3 is 13 amino acids. CDR3 DNA sequence: TGTGCCAGCAGCCAGGACCAGGGCCAGCCCCAGCATTTT. This gives the protein CASSQDQGQPQHF.

The gene calls are TRBV23-1 and TRBJ1-6, with D perhaps matching TRBD1 (6 bases). TRBV23-1 is noted as an ORF with a role that remains uncertain. The germline V and J ends were trimmed by 0 bases and 3 bases, with 6 bases remaining between them. The CDR3 is made up of 15 amino acids. CDR3 nucleotides: TGCGCCAGCAGTCAATCGGGACACTATAATTCACCCCTCCACTTT. As protein: CASSQSGHYNSPLHF.

The V and J genes are TRBV7-2 and TRBJ1-4; 9 nucleotides line up with TRBD1. After removal of 5 bases from V and 3 bases from J, the junction contained 13 bases not matched to a gene. There are 18 residues in the CDR3. Germline-derived CDR1 and CDR2 are SGHTA and FQGNSA. The CDR3 protein is CASSPTIVTGGANEKLFF. The DNA for the CDR3 is TGTGCCAGCAGCCCGACTATCGTGACAGGGGGGGCTAATGAAAAACTGTTTTTT.

The chain employs TRBV29-1 and TRBJ1-3, with D maybe TRBD1 (6 bases). Germline V CDR1 and CDR2: SQVTM, ANQGSEA. The CDR3 contains 13 residues. V dropped 4 bases and J dropped 4 bases, with 11 bases sitting between them. CDR3 protein: CSVAGTIGNTIYF. As DNA, the CDR3 is TGCAGCGTTGCAGGGACAATCGGAAACACCATATATTTT.

The V and J genes are TRBV11-2 and TRBJ2-7; 8 bases fit TRBD1. Germline V gives CDR1 SGHAT, CDR2 FQNNGV. The CDR3 is 14 amino acids. J was trimmed by 3 bases and V by 5 bases; bases with no gene match: 6. The CDR3 region is CASSPGQGIYEQYF. The CDR3 DNA is TGTGCCAGCAGCCCCGGACAGGGAATCTACGAGCAGTACTTC.

The chain is built from TRBV5-8 and TRBJ1-3; the match to TRBD1 covers 9 bases. V trimming: 0 bases; J trimming: 2 bases; junction bases outside the gene matches: 0. The CDR3 totals 15 residues. CDR1 and CDR2 from the germline V gene are SGHTS and YDEGEE. The CDR3 region has the DNA TGTGCCAGCAGCTTGGGGACAGGGGCTGGAAACACCATATATTTT. This encodes CASSLGTGAGNTIYF.

This clone has only one observation. V is TRBV7-2 and J is TRBJ2-2; D not certain. The germline gives CDR1 SGHTA, CDR2 FQGNSA. The germline V and J ends were trimmed by 1 base and 6 bases, with 9 bases remaining between them. This CDR3 has 14 amino acids. CDR3 protein: CASSLEPSAGELFF. The CDR3, as DNA: TGTGCCAGCAGCTTAGAACCGAGCGCCGGGGAGCTGTTTTTT.

This clone was observed a few times. J is TRBJ1-1 and V is TRBV19, with D unresolved. The CDR3 sequence is 16 residues long. V was shortened by 6 bases and J by 3 bases, with 20 bases between the two germline ends. CDR1 LNHDA and CDR2 SQIVND come from the germline V gene (reference sequence). The CDR3 loop is CASRAPGESKDTEAFF. DNA for the CDR3: TGTGCCAGTAGAGCTCCCGGGGAGAGTAAGGACACTGAAGCTTTCTTT.

Here the CDR3 reads CASSLGSGQGTEAFF. CDR3 DNA sequence: TGTGCCAGCAGCTTAGGATCAGGTCAGGGAACTGAAGCTTTCTTT. V gene TRBV11-3 combines with J gene TRBJ1-1, with D possibly matching TRBD1 (5 bases). The V end lost 1 base, the J end lost 5 bases, and 14 bases lay between the germline ends. The length of the CDR3 is 15 residues. Germline values: CDR1 SGHNT, CDR2 YENEEA.

The rearrangement links TRBV5-8 to TRBJ2-3, with 7 bases identical to TRBD2. This CDR3 has 12 residues. V shed 9 bases, J shed 4 bases, and the junction held 5 bases outside the gene matches. Germline-derived CDR1 and CDR2 are SGHTS and YDEGEE. The DNA for the CDR3 is TGTGCCACCGGGGGGAGCCCAGATACGCAGTATTTT. This translates into CATGGSPDTQYF.

J is TRBJ1-6 and V is TRBV14, with a weak D call TRBD1 (5 bases). The CDR3 covers 17 residues. Germline-derived CDR1 and CDR2 are SGHDN and FVKESK. Trimming left V 3 bases short and J 2 bases short, with 14 bases between. Here the CDR3 DNA reads TGTGCCAGCAGCCAGGATGAGGGGAGGGCCTATAATTCACCCCTCCACTTT. Translated: CASSQDEGRAYNSPLHF.

The chain uses TRBV28 and TRBJ1-1; D gene uncertain. V was shortened by 3 bases and J by 12 bases, with 11 bases between the two germline ends. Germline values: CDR1 MDHEN, CDR2 SYDVKM. This CDR3 region has 11 residues. The CDR3 sequence is CASSLVARSFF. The CDR3 DNA sequence: TGTGCCAGCAGTTTGGTCGCGAGATCTTTCTTT.

J is TRBJ2-1 and V is TRBV28; a weak D match, TRBD2 (6 bases). V lost 8 bases to trimming and J lost 2 bases, with 16 bases between them. The V gene's germline CDR1 is MDHEN and CDR2 SYDVKM. The CDR3 runs 15 residues. For the CDR3, the DNA is TGTGCCAGCGGGGGGAACGTGACGCCCTACAATGAGCAGTTCTTC. Encoded protein: CASGGNVTPYNEQFF.

This clone was detected a few times. The chain joins TRBV7-9 to TRBJ1-2; D ambiguous. Germline loops: CDR1 SEHNR, CDR2 FQNEAQ (reference sequence). The V end was cut by 7 bases, the J end by 4 bases, with 13 bases between. The CDR3 loop spans 13 amino acids. The DNA of the CDR3 is TGTGCCAGCAAAGGTCCTGGGCCCTATGGCTACACCTTC. This codes for CASKGPGPYGYTF.

The chain recombines TRBV18 with TRBJ1-1; 8 bases match TRBD1. From germline, CDR1 is KGHSH and CDR2 LQKENI. With V trimmed by 2 bases and J by 1 base, 3 bases remained unmatched. The CDR3 is 15 amino acids. The CDR3 protein is CASSPGTGWNTEAFF. CDR3 DNA sequence: TGTGCCAGCTCACCAGGGACAGGCTGGAACACTGAAGCTTTCTTT.

This clone was counted a single time. The rearrangement links TRBV7-9 to TRBJ2-1, with D perhaps TRBD2 (6 bases). The V gene lost 4 bases and the J gene lost 6 bases, with 10 bases spanning the gap. The CDR3 runs to 13 residues. Germline V CDR1 and CDR2: SEHNR, FQNEAQ (reference sequence). The DNA for the CDR3 is TGTGCCAGCAGCTCCGGGAGTTTCAATGAGCAGTTCTTC. This encodes CASSSGSFNEQFF.

The gene calls are TRBV9 and TRBJ1-5; a weak D match, TRBD1 (5 bases). The length of the CDR3 is 14 residues. Germline CDR1 reads SGDLS; CDR2 reads YYNGEE. The V and J ends lost 0 bases and 5 bases respectively, with 9 bases between them. The CDR3 loop is CASSVGRGYQPQHF. For the CDR3, the DNA is TGTGCCAGCAGCGTAGGGAGGGGATATCAGCCCCAGCATTTT. The full variable domain, in which reference TRBV9 and TRBJ1-5 provide the parts outside the CDR3, is DSGVTQTPKHLITATGQRVTLRCSPRSGDLSVYWYQQSLDQGLQFLIQYYNGEERAKGNILERFSAQQFPDLHSELNLSSLELGDSALYFCASSVGRGYQPQHFGDGTRLSIL.

The chain joins TRBV7-9 to TRBJ2-1; maybe TRBD2 (6 bases). V was pared by 0 bases and J by 4 bases, with 10 bases between. The CDR3 consists of 15 residues. The germline V gene has CDR1 SEHNR and CDR2 FQNEAQ (reference sequence). The CDR3 loop reads CASSLASGMYNEQFF. CDR3 DNA: TGTGCCAGCAGCTTAGCTAGCGGAATGTACAATGAGCAGTTCTTC. Together with reference TRBV7-9 and TRBJ2-1, the CDR3 gives the full variable domain: DTGVSQNPRHKITKRGQNVTFRCDPISEHNRLYWYRQTLGQGPEFLTYFQNEAQLEKSRLLSDRFSAERPKGSFSTLEIQRTEQGDSAMYLCASSLASGMYNEQFFGPGTRLTVL.

The chain joins TRBV28 to TRBJ1-1, with a tentative D call TRBD1 (6 bases). V shed 7 bases and J shed 0 bases, with 9 bases lying between them. This CDR3 has 13 amino acids. The germline V gene encodes CDR1 MDHEN and CDR2 SYDVKM. CDR3 coding DNA: TGTGCCAGCAAAAACAGGGTGAACACTGAAGCTTTCTTT. Its translation is CASKNRVNTEAFF.

This clone showed up just a few times. The chain carries TRBV7-9 and TRBJ1-5, with D hard to call. V was clipped by 4 bases and J by 2 bases, with 6 bases between them. The CDR3 contains 13 residues. Germline CDR1 is SEHNR and CDR2 is FQNEAQ (reference sequence). CDR3 sequence: CASSYQGNQPQHF. The CDR3 DNA reads as TGTGCCAGCAGCTATCAGGGCAATCAGCCCCAGCATTTT.

This chain links TRBV5-1 with TRBJ1-6; TRBD1 aligns across 7 bases. The CDR3 totals 14 residues. Germline V gives CDR1 SGHRS, CDR2 YFSETQ. The V and J ends lost 5 bases and 6 bases, in that order; junction bases with no gene match: 5. The chain's CDR3 is CASRTGTVNSPLHF. The CDR3 nucleotides read TGCGCCAGCAGGACCGGGACAGTTAATTCACCCCTCCACTTT.

The genes are TRBV4-2 and TRBJ1-2, with TRBD1 as a possible D gene (6 bases). Trimming took off 4 bases at V and 2 bases at J, with 14 bases between the two ends. The CDR3 runs to 15 residues. Germline V gene sequence: CDR1 LGHNA, CDR2 YNFKEQ. DNA of the CDR3: TGTGCCAGCAGCCCGAGCACCGGACAGAACTATGGCTACACCTTC. Translation gives CASSPSTGQNYGYTF.

The V gene is TRBV3-1 (or the pseudogene TRBV3-2), the J gene TRBJ2-1, with 12 bases lining up with TRBD2. Germline loops: CDR1 LGHDT, CDR2 YNNKEL (reference sequence). The CDR3 has 17 amino acids. The trim removed 1 base at V and 7 bases at J, leaving 8 bases unmatched. Here the CDR3 DNA reads TGTGCCAGCAGCCAAGGACTAGCGGGGGCCGGGGGGAATGAGCAGTTCTTC. It encodes CASSQGLAGAGGNEQFF.

The J gene is TRBJ2-5, the V gene TRBV27, with TRBD1 identical over 9 bases. After removal of 6 bases from V and 5 bases from J, the junction contained 7 bases not matched to a gene. CDR1 and CDR2 (germline): MNHEY, SMNVEV (reference sequence). The CDR3 loop spans 14 amino acids. CDR3 region: CASRQGQGRETQYF. The CDR3 nucleotides are TGTGCCAGCAGGCAGGGACAGGGTAGGGAGACCCAGTACTTC.

This clone was detected once. The rearrangement uses TRBV6-6 and TRBJ2-7; perhaps TRBD1 as D (6 bases). The ends were cut back, 7 bases at V and 5 bases at J, with 18 bases in the middle. This CDR3 has 14 amino acids. CDR1 is MNHNY, CDR2 SVGAGI, per germline (reference sequence). The CDR3 nucleotides read TGTGCCAGCACCCAGACAGGCTCCCGGGACGAGCAGTACTTC. As protein: CASTQTGSRDEQYF.

The chain couples TRBV14 to TRBJ2-1; D gene ambiguous. V gave up 1 base and J gave up 9 bases, with 7 bases separating them. The CDR3 runs 12 residues. Germline-derived CDR1 and CDR2 are SGHDN and FVKESK. The chain's CDR3 is CASSQVPGEQFF. The DNA of the CDR3 is TGTGCCAGCAGCCAAGTACCCGGTGAGCAGTTCTTC.